This T cell receptor beta chain was documented in a study of OX40 agonist ivuxolimab in advanced cancers. Overall study results and limits: CD4+ and CD8+ blood T cells expanded clonally by week 6 at 0.1 to 3.0 mg/kg.

Clones were sequenced by immunoSEQ multiplex PCR, and TCRdb holds only the in-frame ones, with some missing. The repertoire holds over 70,000 clones, with 60% to 80% as singletons. Comments on this clone: The antigen is unknown.

Material: CD4+ or CD8+ T cells sorted from blood, obtained in a trial of the OX40 agonist ivuxolimab. This receptor was taken from an adult with an advanced solid tumor such as melanoma, head and neck, liver or kidney cancer.

The CDR3, as DNA: TGTGCCAGTAGTATTAAGAGGGGCACAGATACGCAGTATTTT. This gives the protein CASSIKRGTDTQYF. The chain carries TRBV19 and TRBJ2-3; TRBD2 might be the D (5 bases). The CDR3 length is 14 residues. The germline V gene has CDR1 LNHDA and CDR2 SQIVND (reference sequence). The ends were cut back, 3 bases at V and 1 base at J, with 8 bases in the middle.